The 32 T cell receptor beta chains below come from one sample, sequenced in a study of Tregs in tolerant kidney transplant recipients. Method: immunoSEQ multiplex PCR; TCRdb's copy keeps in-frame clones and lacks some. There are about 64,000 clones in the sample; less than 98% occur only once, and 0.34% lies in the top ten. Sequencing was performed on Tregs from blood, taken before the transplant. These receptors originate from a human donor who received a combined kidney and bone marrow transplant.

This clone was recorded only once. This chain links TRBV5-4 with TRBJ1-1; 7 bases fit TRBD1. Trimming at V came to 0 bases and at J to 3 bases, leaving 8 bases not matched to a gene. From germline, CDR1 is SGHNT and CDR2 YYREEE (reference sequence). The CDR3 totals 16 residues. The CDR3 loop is CASSLGGTVRDTEAFF. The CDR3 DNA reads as TGTGCCAGCAGCTTGGGGGGGACAGTACGGGACACTGAAGCTTTCTTT.

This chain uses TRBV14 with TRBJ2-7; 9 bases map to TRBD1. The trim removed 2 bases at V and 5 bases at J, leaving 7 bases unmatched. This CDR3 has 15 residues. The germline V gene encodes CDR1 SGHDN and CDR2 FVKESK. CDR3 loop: CASSQRRDRENEQYF. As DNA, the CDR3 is TGTGCCAGCAGCCAACGGCGGGACAGGGAAAACGAGCAGTACTTC.

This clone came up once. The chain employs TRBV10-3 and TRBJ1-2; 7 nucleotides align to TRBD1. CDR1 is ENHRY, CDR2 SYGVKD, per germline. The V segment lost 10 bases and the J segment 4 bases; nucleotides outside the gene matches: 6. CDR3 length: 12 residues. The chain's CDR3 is CANSRGLYGYTF. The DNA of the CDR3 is TGTGCCAACTCAAGGGGGCTCTATGGCTACACCTTC.

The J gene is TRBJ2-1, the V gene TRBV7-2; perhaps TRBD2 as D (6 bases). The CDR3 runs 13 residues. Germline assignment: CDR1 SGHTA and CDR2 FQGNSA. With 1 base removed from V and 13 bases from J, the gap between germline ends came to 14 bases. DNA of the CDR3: TGTGCCAGCAGCTTAGATAGGGACGGGACTCAGTTCTTC. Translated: CASSLDRDGTQFF. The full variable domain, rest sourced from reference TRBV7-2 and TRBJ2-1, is GAGVSQSPSNKVTEKGKDVELRCDPISGHTALYWYRQSLGQGLEFLIYFQGNSAPDKSGLPSDRFSAERTGGSVSTLTIQRTQQEDSAVYLCASSLDRDGTQFFGPGTRLTVL.

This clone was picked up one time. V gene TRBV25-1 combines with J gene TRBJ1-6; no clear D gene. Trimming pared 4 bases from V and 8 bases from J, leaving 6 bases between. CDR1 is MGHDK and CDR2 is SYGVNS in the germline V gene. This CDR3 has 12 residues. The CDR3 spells CASSGYYSPLHF. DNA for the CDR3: TGTGCCAGCAGTGGTTACTATTCACCCCTCCACTTT.

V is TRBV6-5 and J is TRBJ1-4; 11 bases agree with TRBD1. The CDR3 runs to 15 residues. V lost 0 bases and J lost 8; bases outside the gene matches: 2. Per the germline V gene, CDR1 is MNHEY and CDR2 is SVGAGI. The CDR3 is CASSYSGQGGEKLFF. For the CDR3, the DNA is TGTGCCAGCAGTTACTCGGGACAGGGGGGAGAAAAACTGTTTTTT.

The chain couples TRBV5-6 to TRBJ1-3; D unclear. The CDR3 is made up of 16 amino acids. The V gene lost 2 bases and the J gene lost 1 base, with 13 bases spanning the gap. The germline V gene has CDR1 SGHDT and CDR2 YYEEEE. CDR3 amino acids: CASSLYLSGSGNTIYF. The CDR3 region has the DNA TGTGCCAGCAGCTTATATTTGTCGGGTTCTGGAAACACCATATATTTT.

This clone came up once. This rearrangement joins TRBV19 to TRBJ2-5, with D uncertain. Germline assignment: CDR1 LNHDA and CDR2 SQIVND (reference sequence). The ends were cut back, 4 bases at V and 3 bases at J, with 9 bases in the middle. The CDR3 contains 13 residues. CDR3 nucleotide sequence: TGTGCCAGTAGTAGAACAGCCAAAGAGACCCAGTACTTC. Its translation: CASSRTAKETQYF.

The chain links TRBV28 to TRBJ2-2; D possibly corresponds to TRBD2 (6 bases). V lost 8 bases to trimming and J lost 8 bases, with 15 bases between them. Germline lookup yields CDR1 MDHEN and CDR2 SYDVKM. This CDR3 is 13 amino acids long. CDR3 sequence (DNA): TGTGCCAGCCGCCGCGGCCGGGGGGGGGAGCTGTTTTTT. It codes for CASRRGRGGELFF.

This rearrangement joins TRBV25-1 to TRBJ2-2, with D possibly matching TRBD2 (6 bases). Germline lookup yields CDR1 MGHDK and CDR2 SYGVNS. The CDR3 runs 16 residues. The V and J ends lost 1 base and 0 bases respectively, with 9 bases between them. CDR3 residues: CASSELDYPNTGELFF. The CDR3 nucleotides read TGTGCCAGCAGTGAATTGGACTACCCGAACACCGGGGAGCTGTTTTTT.

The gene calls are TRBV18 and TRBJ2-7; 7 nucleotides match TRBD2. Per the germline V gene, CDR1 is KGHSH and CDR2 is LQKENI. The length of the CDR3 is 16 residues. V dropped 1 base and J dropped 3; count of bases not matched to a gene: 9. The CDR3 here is CASSPRPGGRFYEQYF. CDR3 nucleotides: TGTGCCAGCTCACCACGACCCGGCGGGAGATTCTACGAGCAGTACTTC.

CDR3 sequence: CASSPRTGGAEQYF. CDR3 DNA sequence: TGCGCCAGCAGCCCGCGGACAGGGGGCGCCGAGCAGTACTTC. The gene calls are TRBV4-3 and TRBJ2-7, with 11 positions matching TRBD1. Germline V gene lookup returns CDR1 LGHNA and CDR2 YSLEER. The CDR3 has 14 residues. V dropped 4 bases and J dropped 6; count of bases not matched to a gene: 5.

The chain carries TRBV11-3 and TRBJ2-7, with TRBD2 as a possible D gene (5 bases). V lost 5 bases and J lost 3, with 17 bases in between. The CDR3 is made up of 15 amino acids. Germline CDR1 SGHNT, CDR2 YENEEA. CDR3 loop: CASSPLRVSDYEQYF. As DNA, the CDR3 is TGTGCCAGCAGCCCTCTGCGGGTTTCCGACTACGAGCAGTACTTC.

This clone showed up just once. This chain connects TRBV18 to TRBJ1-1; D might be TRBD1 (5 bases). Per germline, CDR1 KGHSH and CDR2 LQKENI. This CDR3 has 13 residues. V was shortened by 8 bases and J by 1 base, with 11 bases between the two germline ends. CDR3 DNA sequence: TGTGCCAGCGGGGCAAACAGGAACACTGAAGCTTTCTTT. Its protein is CASGANRNTEAFF.

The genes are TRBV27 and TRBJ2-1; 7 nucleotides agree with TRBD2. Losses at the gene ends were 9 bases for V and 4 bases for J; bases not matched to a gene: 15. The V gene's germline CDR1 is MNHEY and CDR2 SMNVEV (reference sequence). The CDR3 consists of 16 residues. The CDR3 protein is CARAHIRAGVYNEQFF. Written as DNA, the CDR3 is TGTGCCAGAGCCCACATTAGGGCGGGAGTTTACAATGAGCAGTTCTTC.

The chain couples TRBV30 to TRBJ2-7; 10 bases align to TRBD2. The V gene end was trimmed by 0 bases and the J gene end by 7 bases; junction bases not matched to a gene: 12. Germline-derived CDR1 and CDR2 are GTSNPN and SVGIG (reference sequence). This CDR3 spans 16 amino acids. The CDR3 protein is CAWSVDLAGAPWEQYF. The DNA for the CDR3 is TGTGCCTGGAGTGTTGACCTAGCGGGAGCCCCTTGGGAGCAGTACTTC.

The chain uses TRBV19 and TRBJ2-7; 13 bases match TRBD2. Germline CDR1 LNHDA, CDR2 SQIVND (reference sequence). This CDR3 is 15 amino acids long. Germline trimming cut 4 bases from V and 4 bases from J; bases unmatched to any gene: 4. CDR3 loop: CASSTGLAGVYEQYF. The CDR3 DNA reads TGTGCCAGTAGTACCGGACTAGCGGGGGTTTACGAGCAGTACTTC.

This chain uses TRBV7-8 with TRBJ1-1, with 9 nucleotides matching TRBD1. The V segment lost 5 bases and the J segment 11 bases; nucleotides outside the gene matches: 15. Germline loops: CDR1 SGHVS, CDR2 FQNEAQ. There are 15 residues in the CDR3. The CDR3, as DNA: TGTGCCAGCAGCCGGGGGGGACAGGGCCCAAGTACGGCTTTCTTT. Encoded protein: CASSRGGQGPSTAFF.

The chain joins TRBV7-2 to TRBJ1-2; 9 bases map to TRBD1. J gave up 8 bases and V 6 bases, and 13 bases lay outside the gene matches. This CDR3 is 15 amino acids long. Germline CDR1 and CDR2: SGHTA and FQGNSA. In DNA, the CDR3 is TGTGCCAGCAGAATACTAACAGGGGGCTGGGTAGGCTACACCTTC. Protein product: CASRILTGGWVGYTF.

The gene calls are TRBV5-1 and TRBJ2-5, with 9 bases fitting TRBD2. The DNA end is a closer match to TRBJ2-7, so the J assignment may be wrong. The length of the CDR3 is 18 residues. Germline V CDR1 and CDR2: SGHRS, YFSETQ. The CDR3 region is CASSLVRASGVPGYEQYF. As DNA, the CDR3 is TGCGCCAGCAGCTTGGTGCGGGCTAGCGGGGTCCCGGGCTACGAGCAGTACTTC.

CDR3 coding DNA: TGTGCCAGCAGCCCCGAGACAGGTTTCTACGAGCAGTACTTC. Amino acid sequence: CASSPETGFYEQYF. The chain links TRBV7-2 to TRBJ2-7; tentative D call: TRBD1 (6 bases). Trimming left V 5 bases short and J 3 bases short, with 14 bases between. Germline CDR1 reads SGHTA; CDR2 reads FQGNSA. The CDR3 extends over 14 amino acids.

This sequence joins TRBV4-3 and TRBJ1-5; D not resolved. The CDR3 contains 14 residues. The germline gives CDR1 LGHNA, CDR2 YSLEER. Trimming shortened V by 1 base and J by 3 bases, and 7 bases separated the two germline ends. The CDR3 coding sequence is TGCGCCAGCAGCCAAGTCGGACTCAATCAGCCCCAGCATTTT. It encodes CASSQVGLNQPQHF.

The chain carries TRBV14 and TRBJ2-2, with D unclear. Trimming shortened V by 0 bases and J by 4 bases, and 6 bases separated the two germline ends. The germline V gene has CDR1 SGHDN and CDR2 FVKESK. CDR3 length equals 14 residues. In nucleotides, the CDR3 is TGTGCCAGCAGCCAAGATCTCGTCACCGGGGAGCTGTTTTTT. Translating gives CASSQDLVTGELFF.

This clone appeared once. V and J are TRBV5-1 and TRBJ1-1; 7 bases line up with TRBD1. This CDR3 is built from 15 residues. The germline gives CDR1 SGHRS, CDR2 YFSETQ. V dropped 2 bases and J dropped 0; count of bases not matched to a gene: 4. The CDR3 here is CASSLDRVLNTEAFF. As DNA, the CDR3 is TGCGCCAGCAGCTTAGACAGGGTGTTGAACACTGAAGCTTTCTTT.

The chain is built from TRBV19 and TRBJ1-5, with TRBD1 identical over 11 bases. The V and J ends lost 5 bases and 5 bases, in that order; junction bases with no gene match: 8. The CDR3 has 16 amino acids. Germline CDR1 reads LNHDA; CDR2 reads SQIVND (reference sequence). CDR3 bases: TGTGCCAGTAGTTGGCTCGGACAGGGGGCTCATCAGCCCCAGCATTTT. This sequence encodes CASSWLGQGAHQPQHF.

This chain's CDR3 is CSAIGVTEAFF. As DNA, the CDR3 is TGCAGTGCTATAGGGGTCACTGAAGCTTTCTTT. V and J are TRBV20-1 and TRBJ1-1; TRBD1 is a possible D gene (5 bases). CDR3 length: 11 amino acids. Germline V gene lookup returns CDR1 DFQATT and CDR2 SNEGSKA (reference sequence). V shed 4 bases and J shed 4 bases, with 7 bases lying between them.

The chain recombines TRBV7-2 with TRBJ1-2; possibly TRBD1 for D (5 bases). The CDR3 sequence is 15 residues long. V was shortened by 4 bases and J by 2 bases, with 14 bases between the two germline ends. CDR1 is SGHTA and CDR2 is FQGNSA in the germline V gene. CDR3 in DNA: TGTGCCAGCAGCTCGGCCCGGGGGGGGAACTATGGCTACACCTTC. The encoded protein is CASSSARGGNYGYTF.

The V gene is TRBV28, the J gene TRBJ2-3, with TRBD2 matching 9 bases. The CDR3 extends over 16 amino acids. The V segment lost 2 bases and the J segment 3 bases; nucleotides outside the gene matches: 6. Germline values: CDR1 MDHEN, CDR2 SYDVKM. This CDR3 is CASSLIAGGGTDTQYF. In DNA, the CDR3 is TGTGCCAGCAGTTTAATCGCGGGAGGGGGGACAGATACGCAGTATTTT.

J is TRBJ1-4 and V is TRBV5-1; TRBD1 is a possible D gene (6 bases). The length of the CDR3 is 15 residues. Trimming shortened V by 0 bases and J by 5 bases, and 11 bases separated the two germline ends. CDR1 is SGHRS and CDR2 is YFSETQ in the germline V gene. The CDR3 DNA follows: TGCGCCAGCAGCTTGGGGGGGCAGGTGAATGAAAAACTGTTTTTT. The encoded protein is CASSLGGQVNEKLFF.

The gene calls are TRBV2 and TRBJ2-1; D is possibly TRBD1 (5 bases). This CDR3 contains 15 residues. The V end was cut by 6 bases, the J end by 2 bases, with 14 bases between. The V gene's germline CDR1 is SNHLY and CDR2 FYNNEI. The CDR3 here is CASRRGGAPYNEQFF. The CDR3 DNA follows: TGTGCCAGCAGGAGAGGTGGGGCTCCCTACAATGAGCAGTTCTTC.

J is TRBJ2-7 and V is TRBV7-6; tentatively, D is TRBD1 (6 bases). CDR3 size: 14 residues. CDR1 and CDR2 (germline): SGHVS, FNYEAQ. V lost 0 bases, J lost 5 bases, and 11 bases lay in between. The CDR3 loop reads CASSLARGLNEQYF. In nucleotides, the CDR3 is TGTGCCAGCAGCTTAGCCAGGGGCCTCAACGAGCAGTACTTC. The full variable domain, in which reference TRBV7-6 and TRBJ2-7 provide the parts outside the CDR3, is GAGVSQSPRYKVTKRGQDVALRCDPISGHVSLYWYRQALGQGPEFLTYFNYEAQQDKSGLPNDRFSAERPEGSISTLTIQRTEQRDSAMYRCASSLARGLNEQYFGPGTRLTVT.

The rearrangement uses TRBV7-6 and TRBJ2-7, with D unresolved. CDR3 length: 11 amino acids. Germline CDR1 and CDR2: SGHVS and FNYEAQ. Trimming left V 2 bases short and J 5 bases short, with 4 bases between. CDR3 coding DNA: TGTGCCAGCAGCTTATATCACGAGCAGTACTTC. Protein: CASSLYHEQYF.